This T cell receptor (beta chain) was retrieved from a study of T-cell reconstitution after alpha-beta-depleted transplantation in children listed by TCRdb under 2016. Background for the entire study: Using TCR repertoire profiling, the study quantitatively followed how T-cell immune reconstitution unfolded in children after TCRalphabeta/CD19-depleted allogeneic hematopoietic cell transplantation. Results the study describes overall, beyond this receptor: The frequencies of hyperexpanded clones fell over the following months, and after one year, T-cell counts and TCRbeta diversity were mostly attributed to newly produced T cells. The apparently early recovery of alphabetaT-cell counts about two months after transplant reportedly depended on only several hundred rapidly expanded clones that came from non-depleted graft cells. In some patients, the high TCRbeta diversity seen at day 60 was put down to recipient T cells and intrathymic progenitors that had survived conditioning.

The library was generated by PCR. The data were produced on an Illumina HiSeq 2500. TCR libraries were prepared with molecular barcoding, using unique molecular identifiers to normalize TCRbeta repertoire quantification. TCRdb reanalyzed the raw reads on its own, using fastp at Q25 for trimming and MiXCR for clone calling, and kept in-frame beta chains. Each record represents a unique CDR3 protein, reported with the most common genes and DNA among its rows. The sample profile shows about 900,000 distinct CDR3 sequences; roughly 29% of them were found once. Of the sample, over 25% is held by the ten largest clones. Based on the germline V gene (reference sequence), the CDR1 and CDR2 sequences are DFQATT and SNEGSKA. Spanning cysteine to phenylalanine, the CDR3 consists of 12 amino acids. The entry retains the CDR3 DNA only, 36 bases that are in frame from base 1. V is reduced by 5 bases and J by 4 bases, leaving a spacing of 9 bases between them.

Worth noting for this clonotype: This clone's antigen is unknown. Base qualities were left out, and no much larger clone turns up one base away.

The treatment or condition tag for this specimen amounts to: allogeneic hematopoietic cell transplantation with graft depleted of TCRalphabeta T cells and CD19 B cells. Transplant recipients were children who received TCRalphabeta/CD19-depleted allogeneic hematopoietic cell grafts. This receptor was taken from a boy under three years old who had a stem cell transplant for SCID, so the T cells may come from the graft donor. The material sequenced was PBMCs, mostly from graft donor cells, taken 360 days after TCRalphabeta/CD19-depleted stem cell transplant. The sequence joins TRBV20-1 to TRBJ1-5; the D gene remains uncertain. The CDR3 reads CSASRLNQPQHF. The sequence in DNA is TGCAGTGCTTCTCGCCTTAATCAGCCCCAGCATTTT.